The source of this TCR beta chain is a study of human T cells and chemical hapten exposure. Findings of the study overall: Versus controls, significantly more large CDR3 similarity clusters arose from expanded TCRs.

Germline V gene lookup returns CDR1 LGHDT and CDR2 YNNKEL (reference sequence). This CDR3 has 14 amino acids. The V and J ends lost 4 bases and 7 bases, in that order; junction bases with no gene match: 5. In the original analysis: Samples contained a median of about 96,000 TCRs, with a range of about 23,224 to 700,000. TCRdb recomputed calls from the RACE reads with MiXCR, one row per CDR3 protein. TCRdb's processing, not the authors', yielded these V and J calls. The sample holds around 380,000 distinct CDR3 sequences, about 4.4% seen once. This clonotype has more than one count but fewer than ten. Its specificity is unknown. Documented time point: patch test 1, 2 weeks after DPC sensitization. As for treatment: therapeutic diphenylcyclopropenone sensitization with weekly scalp DPC.

The chain employs TRBV3-1 and TRBJ2-2; TRBD2 matches at 8 bases. The sequence was collected from a woman in her fifties or sixties with alopecia areata. Some clones in this sample may be carry-over from other donors' samples. The specimen was whole blood, collected in connection with sensitization to the hapten diphenylcyclopropenone (DPC). DNA for the CDR3: TGTGCCAGCAGCCCGGGACTAGTAAACGGGGAGCTGTTTTTT. Its translation: CASSPGLVNGELFF. The full variable domain, its missing parts supplied by reference TRBV3-1 and TRBJ2-2, is DTAVSQTPKYLVTQMGNDKSIKCEQNLGHDTMYWYKQDSKKFLKIMFSYNNKELIINETVPNRFSPKSPDKAHLNLHINSLELGDSAVYFCASSPGLVNGELFFGEGSRLTVL.